This T cell receptor beta chain came from a study of cytomegalovirus exposure and HLA in healthy donors. As regards this clone: Its antigen is unknown.

PCR was performed using 60 Vbeta and 13 Jbeta primers. The assay was immunoSEQ multiplex PCR, and TCRdb's table has in-frame clones only and misses some. The sample has some 190,000 clones; around 75% are singletons. The V and J ends lost 0 bases and 6 bases, in that order; junction bases with no gene match: 9. The CDR3 is 17 amino acids. The germline CDR1 and CDR2 sequences are MGHRA and YSYEKL. All the people who gave samples were healthy bone marrow donors. Study findings and constraints: There were several of the most significant clusters that appeared linked to common viral pathogens in a later analysis.

Material for sequencing was PBMCs. The receptor was isolated from a female donor in good health and CMV-seronegative. The V gene is TRBV4-1, the J gene TRBJ2-7; TRBD2 matches 12 bases. For the CDR3, the DNA is TGCGCCAGCAGCCAAGAGACTAGCGGGAGTCGAATGGGCGAGCAGTACTTC. Translating gives CASSQETSGSRMGEQYF.